This record concerns one TCR beta chain sequence. This specimen belongs to a study of blood T cell repertoires in COVID-19. Generated by immunoSEQ multiplex PCR, the TCRdb table keeps only in-frame clones and is missing some. The top ten hold approximately 33% of the sample, which has 80,000 or so clones, 82% seen once. The CDR3 extends over 14 amino acids. J gave up 4 bases and V 3 bases, and 0 bases lay outside the gene matches. Germline V gives CDR1 SGHKS, CDR2 YYEKEE (reference sequence). The rearrangement joins TRBV5-5 to TRBJ2-3, with 12 bases fitting TRBD1. This clonotype was sampled from a woman aged 70-85 years with acute or convalescent COVID-19. The source material was peripheral blood. Here the CDR3 DNA reads TGTGCCAGCAGCTGGGACAGGGGGCCAGATACGCAGTATTTT. This encodes CASSWDRGPDTQYF.